The rows below give T cell receptor beta chains drawn from one sample of a study of blood T cell repertoires in COVID-19. Libraries were prepared by immunoSEQ multiplex PCR; TCRdb keeps only in-frame clonotypes and omits some of them. Of fewer than 350,000 clones in the sample, just over 85% were seen once. The sequenced sample consisted of PBMCs or T cells enriched from blood (not recorded which). Source of these receptors: a woman aged 40 to 55 with acute COVID-19. Each CDR3 is given with its conserved first and last residue. A D gene is named only where the DNA matches it firmly. A clone size is listed for some rows: how often the clone was seen (once, few, many), or a class if it is expanded.

J	V	size	D	CDR3	DNA
TRBJ2-7	TRBV15	once	-	CATSRDKEGYEQYF	TGTGCCACCAGCAGAGATAAGGAGGGCTACGAGCAGTACTTC
TRBJ1-2	TRBV6-2/TRBV6-3	-	-	CASSYLFYGYTF	TGTGCCAGCAGTTACCTTTTTTATGGCTACACCTTC
TRBJ2-1	TRBV7-2	-	TRBD2	CASSLLAGGDYNEQFF	TGTGCCAGCAGTCTACTAGCGGGAGGAGACTACAATGAGCAGTTCTTC
TRBJ2-1	TRBV4-3	once	-	CASSQVDRSYNEQFF	TGCGCCAGCAGCCAAGTTGACAGAAGTTACAATGAGCAGTTCTTC
TRBJ2-7	TRBV7-2	-	-	CASSVGQGPSYEQYF	TGTGCCAGCAGCGTGGGGCAGGGGCCGTCCTACGAGCAGTACTTC
TRBJ1-4	TRBV3-1/TRBV3-2	-	TRBD1	CASSRDRRLFGEKLFF	TGTGCCAGCAGCCGGGACAGGAGGCTTTTTGGAGAAAAACTGTTTTTT
TRBJ2-3	TRBV7-9	-	TRBD2	CASSSAGTSSGGADTQYF	TGTGCCAGCAGCTCGGCCGGGACTAGCAGCGGTGGCGCAGATACGCAGTATTTT
TRBJ2-5	TRBV7-2	-	TRBD2	CASSLAASGGQETQYF	TGTGCCAGCAGCTTAGCTGCGAGCGGGGGACAAGAGACCCAGTACTTC
TRBJ2-3	TRBV28	-	-	CASSLPQESATQYF	TGTGCCAGCAGTTTACCCCAGGAATCCGCTACGCAGTATTTT
TRBJ2-3	TRBV18	-	-	CASSPPSPGTDTQYF	TGTGCCAGCTCACCACCGAGTCCGGGCACAGATACGCAGTATTTT
TRBJ1-5	TRBV18	-	-	CASSPSRGDQPQHF	TGTGCCAGCTCACCCAGCAGGGGTGATCAGCCCCAGCATTTT
TRBJ2-2	TRBV7-2	-	-	CASSLVAGLRGAGELFF	TGTGCCAGCAGCTTAGTAGCTGGACTACGAGGGGCCGGGGAGCTGTTTTTT
TRBJ2-3	TRBV7-2	-	-	CASSFGRGTDTQYF	TGTGCCAGCAGCTTTGGGCGGGGCACAGATACGCAGTATTTT
TRBJ1-4	TRBV15	-	-	CATSRGQTNEKLFF	TGTGCCACCAGCAGAGGACAGACTAATGAAAAACTGTTTTTT
TRBJ1-1	TRBV28	-	TRBD1	CASSLSGQGRTEAFF	TGTGCCAGCAGTTTGTCCGGACAGGGTAGAACTGAAGCTTTCTTT
TRBJ1-2	TRBV18	-	TRBD1	CASSPFSTGGDDGYTF	TGTGCCAGCTCACCATTCTCGACAGGGGGTGACGATGGCTACACCTTC